Shown below are 14 T cell receptor beta chains from a single sample sequenced in a study of radiotherapy plus CTLA-4 blockade in lung cancer. Profiled with immunoSEQ multiplex PCR; TCRdb holds only in-frame clones, not every one. The sample holds 75,000 to 95,000 clones; around 83% are singletons and the top ten take roughly 26%. The sample was peripheral blood, taken from a patient treated with radiotherapy plus ipilimumab. These receptors were taken from a human donor with non-small cell lung cancer that progressed on radiotherapy plus ipilimumab.

This chain joins TRBV9 and TRBJ1-1; D may be TRBD1 (6 bases). This CDR3 is 15 amino acids long. With 0 bases removed from V and 3 bases from J, the gap between germline ends came to 12 bases. Germline V CDR1 and CDR2: SGDLS, YYNGEE. DNA of the CDR3: TGTGCCAGCAGCGTAGCGGACAGAGGACACACTGAAGCTTTCTTT. This codes for CASSVADRGHTEAFF.

The chain uses TRBV6-1 and TRBJ2-1, with 14 bases aligning to TRBD2. J gave up 8 bases and V 5 bases, and 5 bases lay outside the gene matches. Germline CDR1 MNHNS, CDR2 SASEGT. The CDR3 extends over 15 amino acids. For the CDR3, the DNA is TGTGCCAGCAGTTCGAGACTAGCGGGAGGGTATGAGCAGTTCTTC. It specifies CASSSRLAGGYEQFF.

The chain links TRBV27 to TRBJ1-2; possible D gene TRBD1, 6 bases. Trimming cost V 2 bases and J 4 bases, with 11 bases left between them. Germline assignment: CDR1 MNHEY and CDR2 SMNVEV (reference sequence). The CDR3 runs to 14 residues. This chain's CDR3 is CASSLKWDIYGYTF. DNA for the CDR3: TGTGCCAGCAGTTTAAAATGGGACATCTATGGCTACACCTTC.

The CDR3 is CASRNRDRVQETQYF. The CDR3 bases are TGTGCCAGCAGAAACCGGGACAGGGTCCAAGAGACCCAGTACTTC. V is TRBV7-9 and J is TRBJ2-5, with 9 positions matching TRBD1. The germline V gene has CDR1 SEHNR and CDR2 FQNEAQ (reference sequence). This CDR3 region has 15 residues. V was pared by 6 bases and J by 1 base, with 6 bases of the junction left unmatched.

The gene calls are TRBV20-1 and TRBJ1-1; D is undetermined. V shed 3 bases and J shed 4 bases, with 3 bases lying between them. CDR1 DFQATT and CDR2 SNEGSKA come from the germline V gene (reference sequence). The CDR3 is made up of 10 amino acids. This chain's CDR3 is CSASATEAFF. In DNA form, the CDR3 reads TGCAGTGCTAGCGCCACTGAAGCTTTCTTT.

This chain uses TRBV27 with TRBJ2-6, with D unresolved. CDR1 and CDR2 (germline): MNHEY, SMNVEV (reference sequence). V was pared by 9 bases and J by 5 bases, with 11 bases between. This CDR3 has 13 residues. CDR3 in DNA: TGTGCCAGTAAACGAGACAGGGCCAACGTCCTGACTTTC. This translates into CASKRDRANVLTF.

V gene TRBV2 combines with J gene TRBJ1-5, with a weak D call TRBD1 (5 bases). Trimming took 6 bases from V and 0 from J, leaving 9 bases between them. The V gene's germline CDR1 is SNHLY and CDR2 FYNNEI. CDR3 length: 14 amino acids. The CDR3 sequence: CASRWTLSNQPQHF. CDR3 DNA: TGTGCCAGCAGGTGGACACTTAGCAATCAGCCCCAGCATTTT.

This clone has more than one count but fewer than ten. V usage is TRBV19 and J usage is TRBJ2-7; D is ambiguous. The CDR3 is 12 residues long. Germline V gene sequence: CDR1 LNHDA, CDR2 SQIVND (reference sequence). V was cut by 5 bases and J by 0 bases, with 5 bases left in between. CDR3 protein: CASSDFSYEQYV. In nucleotides, the CDR3 is TGTGCCAGTAGTGACTTCTCCTACGAGCAGTACGTC.

The rearrangement links TRBV5-1 to TRBJ1-1; D is uncertain. Trimming stripped 1 base from V and 1 base from J, with 8 bases between. The CDR3 is made up of 14 amino acids. Germline V gives CDR1 SGHRS, CDR2 YFSETQ. CDR3 DNA: TGCGCCAGCAGCTTGAGCGGGAAGAACACTGAAGCTTTCTTT. Protein product: CASSLSGKNTEAFF.

This chain connects TRBV11-2 to TRBJ2-1; the D is unclear. Germline V gives CDR1 SGHAT, CDR2 FQNNGV. Trimming shortened V by 5 bases and J by 0 bases, and 5 bases separated the two germline ends. The CDR3 is 13 residues long. The CDR3 DNA follows: TGTGCCAGCAGCCCCAGCTCCTACAATGAGCAGTTCTTC. It codes for CASSPSSYNEQFF.

The chain carries TRBV11-3 and TRBJ2-7; D might be TRBD2 (6 bases). This CDR3 is built from 15 residues. Trimming shortened V by 5 bases and J by 3 bases, and 17 bases separated the two germline ends. Per germline, CDR1 SGHNT and CDR2 YENEEA. Here the CDR3 reads CASSRQGGGNYEQYF. CDR3 coding DNA: TGTGCCAGCAGCCGCCAGGGAGGAGGAAACTACGAGCAGTACTTC.

This clone was picked up a small number of times. Other DNA sequences in the same sample also yield this CDR3. This chain links TRBV7-8 with TRBJ2-2; 7 bases are a match to TRBD1. After removal of 4 bases from V and 3 bases from J, the junction contained 2 bases not matched to a gene. The CDR3 runs to 14 residues. The germline gives CDR1 SGHVS, CDR2 FQNEAQ. CDR3 DNA sequence: TGTGCCAGCAGCTCCGGGACAGACACCGGGGAGCTGTTTTTT. Encoded protein: CASSSGTDTGELFF.

The rearrangement joins TRBV19 to TRBJ1-1; no clear D gene. The CDR3 extends over 14 amino acids. The ends were cut back, 3 bases at V and 3 bases at J, with 11 bases in the middle. Per germline, CDR1 LNHDA and CDR2 SQIVND (reference sequence). The CDR3 sequence is CASSIYMRDTEAFF. The CDR3 nucleotides are TGTGCCAGTAGTATCTATATGCGGGACACTGAAGCTTTCTTT.

The V gene is TRBV6-6, the J gene TRBJ2-1; 10 bases match TRBD2. J gave up 15 bases and V 5 bases, and 13 bases lay outside the gene matches. The germline CDR1 and CDR2 sequences are MNHNY and SVGAGI (reference sequence). The CDR3 has 14 residues. CDR3 nucleotide sequence: TGTGCCAGCAGTGAGACCGGAAGGACTAGCGGAGCGTTCTTC. It is translated as CASSETGRTSGAFF.